A few counts support the clone carrying this TCR beta chain. No antigen is known for it. A library of TCRbeta sequences, prepared with unique molecular identifiers, was generated. Each CDR3 protein gets one entry after TCRdb re-called the PCR reads with MiXCR. This table holds approximately 300,000 distinct CDR3 sequences, 6% to 10% found once. This sample is drawn from a study of T-cell reconstitution after alpha-beta-depleted transplantation in children. Study results and limitations: T-cell counts and diversity were attributed mostly to newly produced T cells one year after transplant.

Trimming cost V 1 base and J 5 bases; bases outside gene matches: 0. CDR1 DFQATT and CDR2 SNEGSKA come from the germline V gene (reference sequence). The CDR3 has 13 amino acids. The receptor was derived from a female patient aged 2 to 10 who had a stem cell transplant for Fanconi anemia, so the T cells may come from the graft donor. The chain couples TRBV20-1 to TRBJ2-1; 9 nucleotides align to TRBD2. The specimen was peripheral blood, collected 360 days after TCRalphabeta/CD19-depleted stem cell transplant. The CDR3 DNA follows: TGCAGTGCTAGAGGGACTAGCGACAATGAGCAGTTCTTC. The encoded protein is CSARGTSDNEQFF.